A selection of T cell receptor beta chains follows, all from one sample in a study of human T cells and chemical hapten exposure. TCRdb passed the RACE reads through MiXCR, listing each CDR3 protein once. The sample lists around 160,000 distinct CDR3 sequences; more than 12% were seen once. The specimen was whole blood, collected in connection with sensitization to the hapten diphenylcyclopropenone (DPC). These receptors all stem from a woman younger than 45 with alopecia areata. Some clones in this sample may be carry-over from other donors' samples. Each CDR3 is given with its conserved first and last residue. The D gene is left open where the match is weak. Expanded clones get a size class; other rows say once, few or many, or leave the size out.

CDR3nt	CDR3aa	v_gene	abundance	len	d_gene	j_gene
TGCAGTGCTAGCGCCCGAGGTGCGGGGGTCGGGGAGCTGTTTTTT	CSASARGAGVGELFF	TRBV20-1	few	15	TRBD2	TRBJ2-2
TGTGCCAGCAGTTTACTCGGGACTAGTGTCAATGAGCAGTTCTTC	CASSLLGTSVNEQFF	TRBV12-3/TRBV12-4	-	15	TRBD2	TRBJ2-1
TGTGCCAGCAGCTCTCAGGGGCGTAGCACCGGGGAGCTGTTTTTT	CASSSQGRSTGELFF	TRBV9	many	15	-	TRBJ2-2
TGCAGCGTTGATAGCCAGCTCTATGGCTACACCTTC	CSVDSQLYGYTF	TRBV29-1	-	12	-	TRBJ1-2
TGTGCCAGCAGTCGTGATCTTCTCGATGAAAAACTGTTTTTT	CASSRDLLDEKLFF	TRBV12-3/TRBV12-4	-	14	-	TRBJ1-4
TGTGCCAGCAGCCAATCGGGGTACGAGCAGTACTTC	CASSQSGYEQYF	TRBV16	-	12	-	TRBJ2-7
TGTGCCAGCAGTTCCCCCGGCACAGGCAATCAGCCCCAGCATTTT	CASSSPGTGNQPQHF	TRBV28	-	15	-	TRBJ1-5
TGCAGCGTCATGTCCCAGGCAGGCACTGAAGCTTTCTTT	CSVMSQAGTEAFF	TRBV29-1	-	13	-	TRBJ1-1
TGTGCCAGCAGTTATTCGGGACAGGGGGCTACGGGGAACACTGAAGCTTTCTTT	CASSYSGQGATGNTEAFF	TRBV6-5	few	18	TRBD1	TRBJ1-1
TGTGCCAGCAGCCAAATCGACAAATCCGGGGAGCAGTACTTC	CASSQIDKSGEQYF	TRBV7-6	many	14	-	TRBJ2-7
TGTGCCATCAGTGAGTCGGGGAGTCCAAATGAGCAGTTCTTC	CAISESGSPNEQFF	TRBV10-3	few	14	-	TRBJ2-1
TGCAGTGGGTCCGGGACACAAGACACTGAAGCTTTCTTT	CSGSGTQDTEAFF	TRBV20-1	-	13	-	TRBJ1-1
TGTGCCAGCAACCGGGGGGCAGATACGCAGTATTTT	CASNRGADTQYF	TRBV28	-	12	TRBD2	TRBJ2-3
TGCAGTGCCCGACGCCCCGGGAGGGGGAACACTGAAGCTTTCTTT	CSARRPGRGNTEAFF	TRBV20-1	few	15	-	TRBJ1-1
TGTGCCACCAGCAGAGATCCGGGCAGGGCAGAGACCCAGTACTTC	CATSRDPGRAETQYF	TRBV15	-	15	-	TRBJ2-5
TGCGCCAGCAGTCCCCCCGGGACAGGGGGCGGCGGCTACACCTTC	CASSPPGTGGGGYTF	TRBV5-1	-	15	TRBD1	TRBJ1-2
TGTGCCAGCAGTTTCATAGGGACAGGCAACACCGGGGAGCTGTTTTTT	CASSFIGTGNTGELFF	TRBV6-2/TRBV6-3	-	16	TRBD1	TRBJ2-2
TGCAGTGCTAGAGAGGACAGGGAGAGAGGCTACACCTTC	CSAREDRERGYTF	TRBV20-1	-	13	TRBD1	TRBJ1-2
TGTGCCAGCAGTTTATTGGGGGCTGGGCAGTTCTTC	CASSLLGAGQFF	TRBV12-3/TRBV12-4	few	12	-	TRBJ2-1
TGTGCCAGCAGTTTAGGGGGGCACTCCTACGAGCAGTACTTC	CASSLGGHSYEQYF	TRBV27	few	14	-	TRBJ2-7
TGTGCCAGCAGTGATAATAGCAATCAGCCCCAGCATTTT	CASSDNSNQPQHF	TRBV2	-	13	-	TRBJ1-5
TGCGCCAGCAGCTTCTACGGTAGCGGGGGGGCCGTTGTCGATGAGCAGTTCTTC	CASSFYGSGGAVVDEQFF	TRBV5-1	-	18	TRBD2	TRBJ2-1
TGTGCCAGCAGCCAAGATGGGAGCCTAGCGGGTATGGATACGCAGTATTTT	CASSQDGSLAGMDTQYF	TRBV14	-	17	TRBD2	TRBJ2-3